The 11 T cell receptor beta chains presented below share a single source sample, sequenced in a study of blood T cell repertoires in COVID-19. TCRdb keeps only in-frame clones here, not all; method: immunoSEQ multiplex PCR. The data show fewer than 250,000 clones, with approximately 91% seen just once and approximately 0.69% held by the top ten. The sequenced sample consisted of peripheral blood. These TCRs come from a man in his forties with acute or convalescent COVID-19.

V usage is TRBV28 and J usage is TRBJ2-7, with 9 bases identical to TRBD1. With V trimmed by 2 bases and J by 2 bases, 1 base remained unmatched. CDR3 length: 14 amino acids. Germline CDR1 is MDHEN and CDR2 is SYDVKM. CDR3 residues: CASSLRDRAYEQYF. The CDR3 nucleotides are TGTGCCAGCAGTTTAAGGGACAGGGCCTACGAGCAGTACTTC.

Here the CDR3 DNA reads TGTGCCATCAGTGAGTCGAAGATAGCGGGAGATGAGACCCAGTACTTC. Translated: CAISESKIAGDETQYF. This chain links TRBV10-3 with TRBJ2-5; 9 bases are a match to TRBD2. This CDR3 contains 16 residues. With 0 bases clipped from V and 5 bases from J, the junction kept 7 bases outside the gene matches. CDR1 and CDR2 from the germline V gene are ENHRY and SYGVKD.

V gene TRBV6-4 combines with J gene TRBJ1-6; D is undetermined. CDR1 and CDR2 (germline): MRHNA, SNTAGT. The CDR3 has 14 amino acids. Trimming removed 3 bases at V and 4 bases at J, with 7 bases between. In nucleotides, the CDR3 is TGTGCCAGCAGTGAACGGGATTATAATTCACCCCTCCACTTT. The encoded protein is CASSERDYNSPLHF.

The chain links TRBV19 to TRBJ2-7; D possibly corresponds to TRBD1 (6 bases). Trimming pared 5 bases from V and 2 bases from J, leaving 13 bases between. CDR3 length: 14 residues. Looked up from germline, CDR1 is LNHDA and CDR2 is SQIVND (reference sequence). This CDR3 is CASSPAGVPYEQYF. The CDR3 nucleotides read TGTGCCAGTAGTCCCGCAGGGGTACCCTACGAGCAGTACTTC. Variable domain in full (rest from reference TRBV19 and TRBJ2-7): DGGITQSPKYLFRKEGQNVTLSCEQNLNHDAMYWYRQDPGQGLRLIYYSQIVNDFQKGDIAEGYSVSREKKESFPLTVTSAQKNPTAFYLCASSPAGVPYEQYFGPGTRLTVT.

The rearrangement uses TRBV3-1 (or the pseudogene TRBV3-2) and TRBJ2-1; a weak D match, TRBD1 (5 bases). CDR3 length: 12 amino acids. Germline lookup yields CDR1 LGHDT and CDR2 YNNKEL (reference sequence). Between the trimmed V and J ends, which lost 5 bases and 7 bases, there was a span of 9 bases. The CDR3 bases are TGTGCCAGCAGCGTGACAGCGAATGAGCAGTTCTTC. As protein: CASSVTANEQFF.

The chain has TRBV7-2 and TRBJ1-2, with D possibly being TRBD1 (6 bases). Germline V gene sequence: CDR1 SGHTA, CDR2 FQGNSA. V was cut by 1 base and J by 4 bases, with 16 bases left in between. This CDR3 contains 16 residues. CDR3 loop: CASSLDSSGTLYGYTF. The DNA of the CDR3 is TGTGCCAGCAGCTTAGACTCTTCCGGGACACTCTATGGCTACACCTTC. The complete variable domain, with remaining parts taken from reference TRBV7-2 and TRBJ1-2, reads GAGVSQSPSNKVTEKGKDVELRCDPISGHTALYWYRQSLGQGLEFLIYFQGNSAPDKSGLPSDRFSAERTGGSVSTLTIQRTQQEDSAVYLCASSLDSSGTLYGYTFGSGTRLTVV.

The chain employs TRBV5-1 and TRBJ1-2, with TRBD1 matching over 8 bases. The CDR3 spans 14 residues. In germline, CDR1 is SGHRS, CDR2 YFSETQ. The trim removed 4 bases at V and 4 bases at J, leaving 6 bases unmatched. Written as DNA, the CDR3 is TGCGCCAGCAGCCCTGGACAGGGAACCTATGGCTACACCTTC. Its translation is CASSPGQGTYGYTF.

This clone was seen a few times. The same CDR3 arises from other DNA sequences in this sample as well. The chain combines TRBV6-2 or TRBV6-3 with TRBJ2-5; 8 nucleotides line up with TRBD1. CDR3 length: 12 amino acids. Trimming cost V 5 bases and J 5 bases; bases outside gene matches: 1. Germline assignment: CDR1 MNHEY and CDR2 SVGEGT. CDR3 DNA: TGTGCCAGCAGTCACAGGGGGGAGACCCAGTACTTC. This codes for CASSHRGETQYF.

The chain combines TRBV10-3 with TRBJ2-7; weak D call: TRBD1 (5 bases). CDR1 and CDR2 (germline): ENHRY, SYGVKD. The CDR3 has 12 residues. V was clipped by 2 bases and J by 9 bases, with 11 bases between them. The CDR3 region is CAISEKDTWQYF. The CDR3 bases are TGTGCCATCAGTGAGAAGGACACCTGGCAGTACTTC.

The chain combines TRBV4-1 with TRBJ2-7; D is unclear. V shed 4 bases and J shed 3 bases, with 10 bases lying between them. The CDR3 totals 13 residues. CDR1 is MGHRA, CDR2 YSYEKL, per germline. Here the CDR3 DNA reads TGCGCCAGCAGCCTCAGTATTTTCTACGAGCAGTACTTC. Translating it yields CASSLSIFYEQYF.

This chain links TRBV5-5 with TRBJ2-6; D is possibly TRBD2 (5 bases). V lost 4 bases and J lost 0, with 11 bases in between. In germline, CDR1 is SGHKS, CDR2 YYEKEE (reference sequence). The CDR3 loop spans 16 amino acids. CDR3 DNA: TGTGCCAGCAGCAGAGGACTGTCCTCTGGGGCCAACGTCCTGACTTTC. This translates into CASSRGLSSGANVLTF.